This T cell receptor (beta chain) was identified in a study of cytomegalovirus exposure and HLA in healthy donors. On the study more broadly: A prior analysis found about 110 million unique TCR beta sequences from approximately 190 million T cells.

The study's findings and limits: Among TCR beta chains, those listed as cytomegalovirus-associated numbered fewer than 200. The majority of CMV-associated TCR beta chains were reported as apparently HLA-restricted in a later analysis.

A note on this clone: Its target is not known.

The J segment lost 7 bases and the V segment lost 0 bases, leaving 9 bases of the junction unmatched. Per the germline V gene, CDR1 is MGHRA and CDR2 is YSYEKL. CDR3 length equals 17 residues. The PCR used 60 Vbeta and 13 Jbeta primers. In the original workflow: Counted up in a later analysis, unique TCR beta chains came to about 80 million, with around 10 million shared. TCRdb's table, derived via immunoSEQ multiplex PCR, lists solely in-frame clones and lacks some. For V, J and clone size, that table is used; D and trimming come from the DNA. This table holds roughly 200,000 clones, around four fifths found once.

The receptor comes from a woman aged 40-49 years in good health and CMV-seronegative. The chain links TRBV4-1 to TRBJ2-2; 9 nucleotides agree with TRBD2. Sequenced: PBMCs. CDR3 in amino acids: CASSQEGGGGAGGELFF. The CDR3 DNA reads as TGCGCCAGCAGCCAAGAGGGGGGCGGGGGGGCGGGCGGGGAGCTGTTTTTT.